One sample yielded the 11 T cell receptor beta chains listed below, sequenced in a study of memory CD4+ T cells and cytomegalovirus serostatus. The sort gate was single viable CD3+CD4+CD8-CD45RO+ cells for memory CD4+ T cells. Only in-frame clones appear in the TCRdb table, and some are missing; sequencing was by immunoSEQ multiplex PCR. The sample includes about 59,000 clones, roughly 81% seen only once; the top ten take around 1.1%. Source material: memory CD4+ T cells from blood. The receptor set was obtained from an adult in good health and CMV-seronegative.

The J gene is TRBJ2-6, the V gene TRBV27, with 10 nucleotides matching TRBD2. After removal of 4 bases from V and 1 base from J, the junction contained 13 bases not matched to a gene. The V gene's germline CDR1 is MNHEY and CDR2 SMNVEV (reference sequence). The CDR3 spans 20 residues. The DNA for the CDR3 is TGTGCCAGCAGTTCCCAATTACGGGGGACTAGCGCATCTGGGGCCAACGTCCTGACTTTC. As protein: CASSSQLRGTSASGANVLTF.

The CDR3 loop is CASSVGGSYNEQFF. CDR3 coding DNA: TGTGCCAGCTCGGTGGGGGGATCCTACAATGAGCAGTTCTTC. The chain links TRBV2 to TRBJ2-1; D might be TRBD2 (6 bases). Germline V gene data show CDR1 as SNHLY and CDR2 as FYNNEI. Between the trimmed V and J ends, which lost 8 bases and 1 base, there was a span of 12 bases. The CDR3 loop spans 14 amino acids.

This chain uses TRBV11-3 with TRBJ1-1; D not certain. The germline gives CDR1 SGHNT, CDR2 YENEEA. CDR3 length equals 12 residues. Trimming shortened V by 1 base and J by 3 bases, and 3 bases separated the two germline ends. CDR3 loop: CASSLGDTEAFF. The CDR3 bases are TGTGCCAGCAGCTTAGGAGACACTGAAGCTTTCTTT.

The rearrangement uses TRBV5-1 and TRBJ1-1, with D possibly being TRBD1 (6 bases). CDR1 is SGHRS, CDR2 YFSETQ, per germline. V shed 5 bases and J shed 1 base, with 9 bases lying between them. The CDR3 spans 13 residues. CDR3 nucleotide sequence: TGCGCCAGCAGTACACAGGGGAACACTGAAGCTTTCTTT. This codes for CASSTQGNTEAFF.

This clone was counted a few times. The CDR3 sequence is CAWTRGAGELFF. For the CDR3, the DNA is TGTGCCTGGACCCGGGGGGCCGGGGAGCTGTTTTTT. J is TRBJ2-2 and V is TRBV30, with TRBD2 identical over 7 bases. The CDR3 is 12 residues long. Trimming took 4 bases from V and 6 from J; bases not matched to a gene: 2. Germline lookup yields CDR1 GTSNPN and CDR2 SVGIG (reference sequence).

This chain joins TRBV10-3 and TRBJ1-6; TRBD1 is a possible D gene (6 bases). V lost 2 bases and J 0 bases, leaving 11 bases between the germline ends. Germline CDR1 is ENHRY and CDR2 is SYGVKD. This CDR3 is 17 amino acids long. The CDR3 coding sequence is TGTGCCATCAGTGAGAACCAGGGGTTCTCCTATAATTCACCCCTCCACTTT. The encoded protein is CAISENQGFSYNSPLHF.

The J gene is TRBJ2-4, the V gene TRBV18, with 12 bases matching TRBD2. This CDR3 comprises 15 residues. Unmatched junction bases numbered 7, after V lost 8 bases and J lost 5 bases. The V gene's germline CDR1 is KGHSH and CDR2 LQKENI. The CDR3 bases are TGTGCCAGCGTCGAGGCTAGCGGGAGGGAAAACATTCAGTACTTC. Encoded protein: CASVEASGRENIQYF.

This chain links TRBV19 with TRBJ1-3; the match to TRBD1 covers 8 bases. CDR3 length: 13 amino acids. The trim removed 9 bases at V and 4 bases at J, leaving 5 bases unmatched. The germline V gene encodes CDR1 LNHDA and CDR2 SQIVND (reference sequence). CDR3 in DNA: TGTGCCAGCGGACAGGGCTTCGGAAACACCATATATTTT. Encoded protein: CASGQGFGNTIYF.

The chain links TRBV10-2 to TRBJ1-1; 9 nucleotides match TRBD1. The CDR3 contains 15 residues. Germline V gives CDR1 WSHSY, CDR2 SAAADI. V shed 4 bases and J 5 bases; nucleotides not matched to a gene: 8. This CDR3 is CASSGTQGARTEAFF. In nucleotides, the CDR3 is TGCGCCAGCAGTGGGACACAGGGGGCACGTACTGAAGCTTTCTTT.

J is TRBJ1-2 and V is TRBV25-1; D gene unclear. This CDR3 spans 13 amino acids. Germline CDR1 and CDR2: MGHDK and SYGVNS. V lost 6 bases and J 3 bases, leaving 11 bases between the germline ends. CDR3 coding DNA: TGTGCCAGCAGAGACCTGCTTGACTATGGCTACACCTTC. This codes for CASRDLLDYGYTF.

CDR3 nucleotide sequence: TGTGCCACCAGCCTTAATAAGGGAGAGACCCAGTACTTC. As protein: CATSLNKGETQYF. The chain has TRBV15 and TRBJ2-5; D is unresolved. CDR3 size: 13 residues. Germline V gene lookup returns CDR1 LNHNV and CDR2 YYDKDF (reference sequence). V lost 5 bases and J lost 4, with 11 bases in between. The full variable domain, completed using reference TRBV15 and TRBJ2-5, is DAMVIQNPRYQVTQFGKPVTLSCSQTLNHNVMYWYQQKSSQAPKLLFHYYDKDFNNEADTPDNFQSRRPNTSFCFLDIRSPGLGDTAMYLCATSLNKGETQYFGPGTRLLVL.